The entry below gives a single TCR beta chain sequence along with its context. What antigen it recognizes has not been identified. Per-base qualities were not stored, and no clone one base away is much larger. The CDR3 regions of human TCRbeta chains were analyzed by immunosequencing. As for the original processing: TCRs in the repertoires were matched against a reference library of SARS-CoV-2-specific TCRs that had been generated with the MIRA antigen-specificity platform. Breadth was defined as the fraction of unique TCRs that were SARS-CoV-2-associated. Depth was defined as the fraction of total T cells that were SARS-CoV-2-associated. Using the MIRA data, every spike-specific TCR was mapped to the spike region that the TCR reacted to and assigned to either a CD4 or a CD8 class. Log10-transformed breadth and depth values were compared by one-way ANOVA with Sidak's multiple comparisons tests. TCRdb retrieved this table from immuneACCESS and kept in-frame rearrangements only. Not all clones are present; in checked studies, unresolved V genes account for under half, and no reason is known for the remainder. V and J calls and clone size are given by that table; D and trimming were obtained from the DNA. The sample table contains 53,000 or so clones; only one count was recorded for about four fifths of them. The ten top clones hold more than 20% of the sample.

There are 16 amino acids in the CDR3, from cysteine to phenylalanine inclusive. The kept DNA is CDR3 alone, 48 bases in frame from the first base. Trimming removed 4 bases from V and 16 bases from J; the gene matches leave 19 bases unexplained. Per the germline V gene, MNHNS is the CDR1 and SASEGT is the CDR2. The data were obtained in a study of T cell responses to AZD1222 COVID-19 vaccine (dated by TCRdb to the early 2020s). Broadly, across the study: AZD1222 recipients whose second dose came at about 4 weeks and those whose second dose came at about 12 weeks were combined into one group, since spike-specific TCR depth and breadth did not differ between the two schedules. TCR sequencing covered approximately 230 trial participants: 200 to 220 given two doses of AZD1222 and around 25 given two doses of MenACWY control vaccine. Trial participants were enrolled by age into subgroups of 18-55, 56-69 and 70-plus years, and around 150, 29 and 61 TCR-sequenced participants, respectively, were included in these subgroups. The full study reports these points: The whole spike protein was spanned by vaccine-associated CD4 TCRs, and dominant responses were seen in regions 160-218 and 743-854. Epitopes outside the regions mutated in the B.1.351 and B.1.1.7 variants were reportedly recognized by nearly half of the unique spike-specific TCRs. Conclusions about previously exposed vaccinees are limited because only 5 or 6 AZD1222 recipients were SARS-CoV-2 seropositive at baseline. Participants were mostly white British and included more females than males, and it was suggested by the authors that clonal diversity may have been underestimated. After two AZD1222 doses, spike-specific TCR breadth and depth were significantly higher than at day 0 and than in MenACWY recipients. In the small 56-69-year group, the increase in depth fell short of significance, most likely because of low power. No day 14 peak-response samples were available, so repertoires were characterized only after the peak T cell response.

Read against the paper, the sample's time point label means: baseline before first vaccination. Samples from vaccinated people were obtained from the UK trials COV001 and COV002, which included a single-blind randomized controlled phase 2/3 trial of AZD1222 (ChAdOx1 nCoV-19) in healthy adults. For TCRbeta chain sequencing, PBMC samples were collected from trial participants at day 0 and at day 28 after the second dose. The receptor was isolated from an adult in good health. The sample was peripheral blood, taken on day 0 of AZD1222 vaccination. The receptor chain draws on TRBV6-1 and TRBJ1-6; TRBD1 aligns with 7 central bases. The sequenced DNA is TGTGCCAGCAGTGGAACCGGGACAGCAACTGCTGCGGCGCTCCACTTT. Translated, it reads CASSGTGTATAAALHF.